The 10 T cell receptor beta chains given below trace back to one sample, sequenced in a study of vaccination effects on CD4 cells after COVID-19. Clones were sequenced by immunoSEQ multiplex PCR, and TCRdb holds only the in-frame ones, with some missing. This sample has tens of thousands of clones; approximately 81% occur once, and the top ten carry 1.2%. After expansion with viral peptide pools in the ViraFEST assay, antigen-specific CD4+ T cells were sequenced. When around ten days of culture had elapsed, CD4+ T cells were isolated. Two-dose BNT162b2 or mRNA-1273 vaccination was given to participants. Their antigens remain unidentified. This specimen consisted of CD4+ T cells from PBMCs cultured with HCoV-229E spike peptides, obtained after COVID-19 vaccination. Source of these receptors: a human donor who received a COVID-19 vaccine.

The rearrangement joins TRBV4-2 to TRBJ1-2; TRBD1 aligns across 9 bases. CDR3 size: 16 residues. The V gene end was trimmed by 0 bases and the J gene end by 8 bases; junction bases not matched to a gene: 10. Germline lookup yields CDR1 LGHNA and CDR2 YNFKEQ. The CDR3 spells CASSQDEGQGSQGYTF. The CDR3 coding sequence is TGTGCCAGCAGCCAAGATGAGGGACAGGGTTCGCAGGGCTACACCTTC.

The genes are TRBV5-4 and TRBJ2-5; D possibly matches TRBD1 or TRBD2 (6 bases each). Germline CDR1 reads SGHNT; CDR2 reads YYREEE (reference sequence). This CDR3 is built from 15 residues. The V and J ends lost 0 bases and 2 bases respectively, with 11 bases between them. CDR3 protein: CASSLGQGRQETQYF. CDR3 coding DNA: TGTGCCAGCAGCTTGGGGCAGGGGAGGCAAGAGACCCAGTACTTC. Using reference TRBV5-4 and TRBJ2-5 for the parts outside the CDR3, the full variable domain is ETGVTQSPTHLIKTRGQQVTLRCSSQSGHNTVSWYQQALGQGPQFIFQYYREEENGRGNFPPRFSGLQFPNYSSELNVNALELDDSALYLCASSLGQGRQETQYFGPGTRLLVL.

This sequence joins TRBV4-1 and TRBJ1-3; the D is unclear. The CDR3 runs 16 residues. V gave up 1 base and J gave up 0 bases, with 10 bases separating them. Germline CDR1 is MGHRA and CDR2 is YSYEKL. The CDR3, as DNA: TGCGCCAGCAGCCAAGGAAGGCCCAACTCTGGAAACACCATATATTTT. This translates into CASSQGRPNSGNTIYF.

The chain uses TRBV12-3 or TRBV12-4 and TRBJ2-3; no firm D call. Trimming removed 5 bases from V and 4 bases from J, with 10 bases in between. The CDR3 contains 13 residues. Here the CDR3 DNA reads TGTGCCAGCAGTCCCCCGGTGGCAGATACGCAGTATTTT. It yields the protein CASSPPVADTQYF.

The rearrangement links TRBV19 to TRBJ2-5; the match to TRBD2 covers 14 bases. The CDR3 sequence is 18 residues long. With V trimmed by 4 bases and J by 5 bases, 12 bases remained unmatched. Germline lookup yields CDR1 LNHDA and CDR2 SQIVND (reference sequence). The CDR3 sequence is CASSTGLAGGRPGETQYF. The CDR3 region has the DNA TGTGCCAGTAGTACCGGACTAGCGGGGGGCCGACCGGGGGAGACCCAGTACTTC.

The chain joins TRBV11-2 to TRBJ2-7; no clear D gene. Germline V gene sequence: CDR1 SGHAT, CDR2 FQNNGV. The CDR3 has 14 residues. V was cut by 3 bases and J by 6 bases, with 15 bases left in between. The CDR3 nucleotides read TGTGCCAGCAGCTTGACTGCCAGTCGGGCCGAGCAGTACGTC. This encodes CASSLTASRAEQYV.

The genes are TRBV9 and TRBJ2-5; 7 bases align to TRBD2. CDR3 length: 17 residues. In germline, CDR1 is SGDLS, CDR2 YYNGEE. V was pared by 1 base and J by 5 bases, with 14 bases of the junction left unmatched. For the CDR3, the DNA is TGTGCCAGCAGCGTAAACCACCTGCGGGGGAGAGGGGAGACCCAGTACTTC. Translation: CASSVNHLRGRGETQYF.

V usage is TRBV30 and J usage is TRBJ2-5, with D unclear. V was clipped by 3 bases and J by 4 bases, with 12 bases between them. Germline CDR1 GTSNPN, CDR2 SVGIG (reference sequence). CDR3 size: 13 residues. The CDR3 bases are TGTGCCTGGAGCCCAGCGAGTAGAGAGACCCAGTACTTC. It yields the protein CAWSPASRETQYF.

This CDR3 reads CASIGGAVNTDTQYF. The CDR3 nucleotides are TGTGCCAGCATTGGCGGGGCAGTAAACACAGATACGCAGTATTTT. The chain employs TRBV2 and TRBJ2-3, with D maybe TRBD2 (6 bases). The V end lost 7 bases, the J end lost 2 bases, and 16 bases lay between the germline ends. The germline gives CDR1 SNHLY, CDR2 FYNNEI. The CDR3 extends over 15 amino acids.

The chain joins TRBV6-6 to TRBJ1-6; 7 bases are a match to TRBD1. This CDR3 spans 14 amino acids. The trim removed 6 bases at V and 10 bases at J, leaving 9 bases unmatched. Germline V lookup: CDR1 MNHNY, CDR2 SVGAGI (reference sequence). The CDR3, as DNA: TGTGCCAGCAGGACGACAGGGAGGGAGTCACCCCTCCACTTT. It yields the protein CASRTTGRESPLHF.